One and the same sample provided the 10 T cell receptor beta chains below, sequenced in a study of blood T cell repertoires in COVID-19. Assay used: immunoSEQ multiplex PCR; TCRdb lists only in-frame clones, some missing. This table holds 200,000 to 250,000 clones, 65% to 85% found once. What was sequenced was PBMCs or T cells enriched from blood (not recorded which). These receptors all stem from a woman in her sixties or seventies who had recovered from COVID-19.

The V call is TRBV19, the J call TRBJ1-2; D ambiguous. Germline CDR1 is LNHDA and CDR2 is SQIVND (reference sequence). The CDR3 covers 12 residues. The V end was cut by 3 bases, the J end by 7 bases, with 9 bases between. CDR3 amino acids: CASSMAHSGYTF. CDR3 sequence (DNA): TGTGCCAGTAGTATGGCGCACAGTGGCTACACCTTC.

CDR3 sequence: CATSPRTGNTGELFF. CDR3 sequence (DNA): TGTGCCACTTCCCCTAGGACAGGAAACACCGGGGAGCTGTTTTTT. The V gene is TRBV15, the J gene TRBJ2-2, with 7 bases fitting TRBD1. From germline, CDR1 is LNHNV and CDR2 YYDKDF (reference sequence). V trimming: 9 bases; J trimming: 2 bases; junction bases outside the gene matches: 9. This CDR3 comprises 15 residues.

The chain carries TRBV4-2 and TRBJ2-1; 9 positions match TRBD2. CDR1 and CDR2 (germline): LGHNA, YNFKEQ. V lost 4 bases, J lost 2 bases, and 6 bases stayed unmatched. There are 16 residues in the CDR3. CDR3 sequence: CASSPIAGDAYNEQFF. For the CDR3, the DNA is TGTGCCAGCAGCCCCATAGCGGGAGACGCCTACAATGAGCAGTTCTTC.

This clone was detected once. The rearrangement links TRBV7-2 to TRBJ2-1; D unclear. This CDR3 is 16 amino acids long. V dropped 1 base and J dropped 9 bases, with 19 bases sitting between them. Germline assignment: CDR1 SGHTA and CDR2 FQGNSA. As DNA, the CDR3 is TGTGCCAGCAGCTTAGATGTTAGCCGGGTGTTAAGTGAGCAGTTCTTC. Translation: CASSLDVSRVLSEQFF.

The V gene is TRBV5-1, the J gene TRBJ1-1; 8 bases align to TRBD1. The V gene end was trimmed by 1 base and the J gene end by 1 base; junction bases not matched to a gene: 6. The CDR3 sequence is 16 residues long. Germline V gene sequence: CDR1 SGHRS, CDR2 YFSETQ. The CDR3 protein is CASSLSHRGANTEAFF. CDR3 bases: TGCGCCAGCAGCTTGTCACACAGGGGGGCGAACACTGAAGCTTTCTTT.

The sample holds a few counts of this clone. V gene TRBV5-1 combines with J gene TRBJ1-2, with a tentative D call TRBD1 (6 bases). Per germline, CDR1 SGHRS and CDR2 YFSETQ. The CDR3 loop spans 12 amino acids. V was pared by 4 bases and J by 7 bases, with 11 bases between. CDR3 DNA sequence: TGCGCCAGCAGCCCGAACAGGGCTGGCTACACCTTC. Amino acid sequence: CASSPNRAGYTF.

This chain links TRBV7-8 with TRBJ1-3, with TRBD1 matching 7 bases. Losses at the gene ends were 1 base for V and 4 bases for J; bases not matched to a gene: 4. CDR1 and CDR2 (germline): SGHVS, FQNEAQ. The CDR3 is made up of 15 amino acids. CDR3 in amino acids: CASSLGGTAGNTIYF. The CDR3, as DNA: TGTGCCAGCAGCTTAGGCGGGACAGCGGGAAACACCATATATTTT.

Only one count was recorded for this clone. V usage is TRBV29-1 and J usage is TRBJ2-7; TRBD1 aligns across 8 bases. This CDR3 region has 12 residues. With 5 bases clipped from V and 5 bases from J, the junction kept 5 bases outside the gene matches. Germline V gene sequence: CDR1 SQVTM, CDR2 ANQGSEA. This chain's CDR3 is CSVFDRGHEQYF. CDR3 nucleotide sequence: TGCAGCGTTTTCGACAGGGGCCACGAGCAGTACTTC.

This clone was detected only a few times. V gene TRBV20-1 combines with J gene TRBJ1-2; maybe TRBD1 (5 bases). V dropped 5 bases and J dropped 6 bases, with 7 bases sitting between them. The CDR3 covers 10 residues. Germline V gene sequence: CDR1 DFQATT, CDR2 SNEGSKA (reference sequence). CDR3 sequence reads: CSAVRDGYTF. CDR3 in DNA: TGCAGTGCTGTCAGGGATGGCTACACCTTC.

The chain combines TRBV27 with TRBJ2-7; D might be TRBD1 (6 bases). The germline gives CDR1 MNHEY, CDR2 SMNVEV (reference sequence). V was pared by 6 bases and J by 1 base, with 7 bases between. The CDR3 sequence is 12 residues long. This chain's CDR3 is CASRGASYEQYF. The CDR3 nucleotides are TGTGCCAGCAGGGGGGCGTCCTACGAGCAGTACTTC.